The 3 T cell receptor beta chains given below trace back to one sample, sequenced in a study of shared clonotypes between healthy human individuals. The table came from immunoSEQ multiplex PCR; TCRdb's copy has only in-frame clones and leaves some out. The sample consists of 1.5 million to 1.9 million clones, 95% to 99% of them appearing once. Material for sequencing was naive CD4+ T cells sorted from blood. Subset meaning: CD45RA+ positively selected. Receptors were obtained from a man aged 30 to 39 in good health.

This clone has just one count. The CDR3 spells CASSSGTRGYEQYF. CDR3 sequence (DNA): TGTGCCAGCAGTTCCGGGACAAGGGGCTACGAGCAGTACTTC. The chain joins TRBV2 to TRBJ2-7, with D possibly being TRBD1 (6 bases). V was pared by 5 bases and J by 3 bases, with 14 bases between. CDR3 length: 14 residues. Looked up from germline, CDR1 is SNHLY and CDR2 is FYNNEI.

The rearrangement links TRBV28 to TRBJ2-7, with a weak D call TRBD1 (5 bases). The CDR3 spans 16 residues. Germline values: CDR1 MDHEN, CDR2 SYDVKM. The V end was cut by 5 bases, the J end by 2 bases, with 19 bases between. CDR3 sequence reads: CASSLPTVFMPYEQYF. As DNA, the CDR3 is TGTGCCAGCAGTCTACCGACAGTATTTATGCCCTACGAGCAGTACTTC.

The chain uses TRBV18 and TRBJ2-3; 14 positions agree with TRBD2. Trimming took 4 bases from V and 4 from J; bases not matched to a gene: 10. Germline V gene lookup returns CDR1 KGHSH and CDR2 LQKENI. The CDR3 runs 18 residues. The CDR3 DNA is TGTGCCAGCTCACGTCCAAGACTAGCGGGAGGGGAGGCAGATACGCAGTATTTT. Protein product: CASSRPRLAGGEADTQYF.